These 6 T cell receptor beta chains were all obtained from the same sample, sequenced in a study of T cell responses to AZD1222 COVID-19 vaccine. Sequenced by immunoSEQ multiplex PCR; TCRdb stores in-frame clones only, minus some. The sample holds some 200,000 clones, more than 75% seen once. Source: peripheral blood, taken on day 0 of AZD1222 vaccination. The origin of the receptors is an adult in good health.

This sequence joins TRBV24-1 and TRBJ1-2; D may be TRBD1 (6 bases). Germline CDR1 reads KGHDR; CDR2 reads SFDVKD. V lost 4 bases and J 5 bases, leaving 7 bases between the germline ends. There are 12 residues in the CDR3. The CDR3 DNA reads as TGTGCCACCAGTGACGGGACATATGGCTACACCTTC. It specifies CATSDGTYGYTF.

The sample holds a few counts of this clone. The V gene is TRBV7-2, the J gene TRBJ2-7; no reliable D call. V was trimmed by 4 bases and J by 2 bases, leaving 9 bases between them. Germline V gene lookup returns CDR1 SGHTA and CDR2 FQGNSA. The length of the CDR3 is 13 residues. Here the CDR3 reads CASSSQHPYEQYF. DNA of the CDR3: TGTGCCAGCAGCTCCCAACACCCCTACGAGCAGTACTTC.

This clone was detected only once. The CDR3 region is CASSFPGLAYVNIQYF. The CDR3 nucleotides read TGTGCCAGCAGCTTCCCGGGACTAGCGTACGTTAACATTCAGTACTTC. The chain uses TRBV5-4 and TRBJ2-4, with 10 nucleotides matching TRBD2. Trimming at V came to 2 bases and at J to 7 bases, leaving 9 bases not matched to a gene. In germline, CDR1 is SGHNT, CDR2 YYREEE (reference sequence). The CDR3 extends over 16 amino acids.

CDR3 nucleotides: TGCAGCGTTGATCCGTCAGCGGGGAATAACAATGAGCAGTTCTTC. It specifies CSVDPSAGNNNEQFF. The chain links TRBV29-1 to TRBJ2-1; TRBD2 matches at 7 bases. The germline CDR1 and CDR2 sequences are SQVTM and ANQGSEA. The CDR3 covers 15 residues. Trimming cost V 3 bases and J 5 bases; bases outside gene matches: 10.

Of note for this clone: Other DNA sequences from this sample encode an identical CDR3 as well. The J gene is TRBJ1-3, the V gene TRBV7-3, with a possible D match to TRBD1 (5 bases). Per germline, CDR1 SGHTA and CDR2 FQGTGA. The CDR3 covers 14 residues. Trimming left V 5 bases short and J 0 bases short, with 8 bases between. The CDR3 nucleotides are TGTGCCAGCAGCCCCGACAGCTCTGGAAACACCATATATTTT. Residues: CASSPDSSGNTIYF. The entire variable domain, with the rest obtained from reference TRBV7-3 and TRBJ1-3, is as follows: GAGVSQTPSNKVTEKGKYVELRCDPISGHTALYWYRQSLGQGPEFLIYFQGTGAADDSGLPNDRFFAVRPEGSVSTLKIQRTERGDSAVYLCASSPDSSGNTIYFGEGSWLTVV.

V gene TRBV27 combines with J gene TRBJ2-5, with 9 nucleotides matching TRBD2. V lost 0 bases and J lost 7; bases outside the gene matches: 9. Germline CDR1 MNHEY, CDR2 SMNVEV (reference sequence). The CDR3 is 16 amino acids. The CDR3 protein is CASSLSPSGVLMTQYF. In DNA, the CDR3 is TGTGCCAGCAGTTTATCGCCTAGCGGGGTCCTCATGACCCAGTACTTC.